A selection of T cell receptor beta chains follows, all from one sample in a study of blood T cell repertoires in COVID-19. Using immunoSEQ multiplex PCR, the repertoire was profiled, and TCRdb retains in-frame clones only, with some absent. In the table there are approximately 110,000 clones, around 89% of which are singletons. The sample consisted of peripheral blood. The receptors shown here come from a human donor in a cohort sampled during active COVID-19. Both conserved end residues are part of each CDR3. A D gene is named only where the DNA matches it firmly. Rows may omit the clone size; those that give it use once, few, many or a size class.

TRBJ2-7,.,TRBD1,TRBV27,TGTGCCAGCAGCGGGACAGGGATTACCTACGAGCAGTACTTC,CASSGTGITYEQYF
TRBJ1-4,.,TRBD1,TRBV3-1/TRBV3-2,TGTGCCAGCAGCCTAGATACAGGGGTTACTGAAAAACTGTTTTTT,CASSLDTGVTEKLFF
TRBJ2-7,.,TRBD1,TRBV12-3/TRBV12-4,TGTGCCAGCAGACCGGGACAGACCTACGAGCAGTACTTC,CASRPGQTYEQYF
TRBJ2-1,.,.,TRBV28,TGTGCCAGCAGTTTCATCAGGGGAAGCCTCTCCTACAATGAGCAGTTCTTC,CASSFIRGSLSYNEQFF
TRBJ2-2,once,.,TRBV6-4,TGTGCCAGCAGTGAATTAGGCGGCGGGGAGCTGTTTTTT,CASSELGGGELFF
TRBJ2-3,.,TRBD1,TRBV6-4,TGTGCCAGCAGTGAATCCGGGACAGGGGCTGATACGCAGTATTTT,CASSESGTGADTQYF
TRBJ1-1,.,TRBD1,TRBV4-2,TGTGCCAGCAGCCCCGGACAGGGAGGATCAAAGAACACTGAAGCTTTCTTT,CASSPGQGGSKNTEAFF
TRBJ1-6,.,TRBD1,TRBV5-1,TGCGCCAGCAGCTTAGGGGGCGAAGGATCACCCCTCCACTTT,CASSLGGEGSPLHF
TRBJ2-2,.,.,TRBV3-1/TRBV3-2,TGTGCCAGCAGCCATGATAAACTTTTCACCGGGGAGCTGTTTTTT,CASSHDKLFTGELFF
TRBJ2-7,once,.,TRBV9,TGTGCCAGCAGCGAGGGACTGGGGGAACCGCAGTACTTC,CASSEGLGEPQYF
TRBJ1-1,.,.,TRBV6-5,TGTGCCAGCAGGTCCGGGACTCCAGTTACTGAAGCTTTCTTT,CASRSGTPVTEAFF
TRBJ1-5,.,.,TRBV18,TGTGCCAGCTCTACAGGGACAAATCAGCCCCAGCATTTT,CASSTGTNQPQHF
TRBJ1-2,.,TRBD1,TRBV7-9,TGTGCCAGCAGCCAATCCGGGACAGGGATCTATGGCTACACCTTC,CASSQSGTGIYGYTF
TRBJ1-4,.,.,TRBV24-1,TGTGCCACCTCTTCAGGGGCGGCTAATGAAAAACTGTTTTTT,CATSSGAANEKLFF
TRBJ2-5,.,.,TRBV10-3,TGTGCCATCAAGGCGAACAGACAAGAGACCCAGTACTTC,CAIKANRQETQYF
TRBJ2-7,.,.,TRBV11-2,TGTGCCAGCAGCTGGAGGCGTCAAGCGGCGAGCTCCTACGAGCAGTACTTC,CASSWRRQAASSYEQYF
TRBJ1-1,.,TRBD1,TRBV11-1,TGTGCCAGCAGCGCACCCGGGACAGGGATTACTTTCTTT,CASSAPGTGITFF
TRBJ2-1,few,.,TRBV5-8,TGTGCCAGCAGCGTAGCATACAATGAGCAGTTCTTC,CASSVAYNEQFF
TRBJ2-1,.,.,TRBV11-3,TGTGCCAGCAGCTTCACCCGCTGGCGGGGTTACAATGAGCAGTTCTTC,CASSFTRWRGYNEQFF
TRBJ1-2,.,TRBD1,TRBV11-2,TGTGCCAGCAGCCAGGACAGGGTAGTATTCTATGGCTACACCTTC,CASSQDRVVFYGYTF
TRBJ1-4,.,.,TRBV19,TGTGCCAGTAGTATCGTGGGTACGGGAAATGAAAAACTGTTTTTT,CASSIVGTGNEKLFF
TRBJ1-5,.,TRBD1,TRBV7-2,TGTGCCAGCAGCTTGGGACAGATTAATCAGCCCCAGCATTTT,CASSLGQINQPQHF
TRBJ2-1,.,TRBD2,TRBV4-3,TGCGCCAGCAGCCCCGGGGTCACTAGCGGCTCCTACAATGAGCAGTTCTTC,CASSPGVTSGSYNEQFF
TRBJ1-1,once,.,TRBV19,TGTGCCAGTACCAGCGGAATCAGGCACACTGAAGCTTTCTTT,CASTSGIRHTEAFF
TRBJ2-2,.,.,TRBV7-8,TGTGCCAGCAGCCCGCCCGGGACTCCCACCGGGGAGCTGTTTTTT,CASSPPGTPTGELFF
TRBJ1-4,.,.,TRBV18,TGTGCCAGCTCACGGGCGGGAACGCGTGAAAAACTGTTTTTT,CASSRAGTREKLFF
TRBJ1-2,once,.,TRBV18,TGTGCCAGCTCACCAAAGGAGTCCTATGGCTACACCTTC,CASSPKESYGYTF
TRBJ2-2,.,.,TRBV5-1,TGCGCCAGCAGCTTTCAGGGTACGAACACCGGGGAGCTGTTTTTT,CASSFQGTNTGELFF
TRBJ2-5,few,TRBD1,TRBV7-2,TGTGCCAGCAGCTTAGTGGACAGGGCCCAAGAGACCCAGTACTTC,CASSLVDRAQETQYF
TRBJ1-5,.,.,TRBV27,TGTGCCAGCAGTCCGATTATCGGGACGGGACTCAATCAGCCCCAGCATTTT,CASSPIIGTGLNQPQHF
TRBJ1-2,.,TRBD1,TRBV4-1,TGCGCCAGCAGCCAATTAACAGGGGCTCAAGGGCCCTATGGCTACACCTTC,CASSQLTGAQGPYGYTF
TRBJ2-3,once,TRBD2,TRBV28,TGTGCCAGCAGTTTAGCGGGAGGGCCGGTAGATACGCAGTATTTT,CASSLAGGPVDTQYF
TRBJ2-3,few,TRBD2,TRBV10-3,TGTGCCATCAAACCCGGGAAGCGGGGGAGCACAGATACGCAGTATTTT,CAIKPGKRGSTDTQYF
TRBJ1-1,.,.,TRBV4-1,TGCGCCAGCAGCCCCTCGGGATGGGAGGGCACTGAAGCTTTCTTT,CASSPSGWEGTEAFF
TRBJ1-2,.,.,TRBV28,TGTGCCAGCAGGGAATTGGGGGGCTATGGCTACACCTTC,CASRELGGYGYTF
TRBJ1-1,.,.,TRBV5-1,TGCGCCAGCAGCTTGGGGACACCTCTGAACACTGAAGCTTTCTTT,CASSLGTPLNTEAFF
TRBJ2-3,.,.,TRBV7-2,TGTGCTTCCCAGTCCAGAGGGACAGATACGCAGTATTTT,CASQSRGTDTQYF
TRBJ1-1,once,.,TRBV28,TGTGCCAGCAGAAGGTCTACAGCTCTGAACACTGAAGCTTTCTTT,CASRRSTALNTEAFF
TRBJ1-5,.,TRBD1,TRBV4-2,TGTGCCAGCAGCCAAGATTCGGCAGGGGGCGAAGGTCAGCCCCAGCATTTT,CASSQDSAGGEGQPQHF
TRBJ2-3,.,TRBD2,TRBV19,TGTGCCAGCAGACTAGCGGGGGGCACGGTTAGCACAGATACGCAGTATTTT,CASRLAGGTVSTDTQYF
TRBJ1-2,.,TRBD1,TRBV18,TGTGCCAGCACCCGGACAGGGGGCATCTATGGCTACACCTTC,CASTRTGGIYGYTF
TRBJ2-3,once,TRBD2,TRBV2,TGTGCCAGCGGAGCGGGGAGTAGCACAGATACGCAGTATTTT,CASGAGSSTDTQYF
TRBJ1-5,.,TRBD1,TRBV6-5,TGTGCCAGCAGATTTCAGGGGGCTGATCAGCCCCAGCATTTT,CASRFQGADQPQHF
TRBJ2-5,.,.,TRBV5-4,TGTGCCAGCAGCCTGGGGACTAAGGGGGGGGAGACCCAGTACTTC,CASSLGTKGGETQYF
TRBJ1-1,.,TRBD1,TRBV7-2,TGTGCCAGCAGCCGGGACAGGGGCGCTAAGAACACTGAAGCTTTCTTT,CASSRDRGAKNTEAFF
TRBJ1-4,.,.,TRBV19,TGTGCCAGTAGCCACAGGGTTAGGGCAACTAATGAAAAACTGTTTTTT,CASSHRVRATNEKLFF
TRBJ2-5,.,TRBD1,TRBV10-3,TGTGCCATCAGTGAGTCGACGGGACAGGGGAGAGAGACCCAGTACTTC,CAISESTGQGRETQYF
TRBJ1-1,once,.,TRBV10-3,TGTGCCATCAGTAGTCAGGAGAACACTGAAGCTTTCTTT,CAISSQENTEAFF
TRBJ1-1,.,TRBD1,TRBV6-2/TRBV6-3,TGTGCCAGCAGTTACTCGAAGGGGACAGGAACGAACACTGAAGCTTTCTTT,CASSYSKGTGTNTEAFF
TRBJ1-4,.,.,TRBV6-1,TGTGCCAGCAGTGAAGCAGGAGGGTTTAATGAAAAACTGTTTTTT,CASSEAGGFNEKLFF
TRBJ2-1,.,.,TRBV20-1,TGCAGTGCTAGTGAGGGGGGTGACAATGAGCAGTTCTTC,CSASEGGDNEQFF
TRBJ1-1,.,TRBD1,TRBV6-5,TGTGCCAGCAGTTACGGACAGGGGGGAAGAGGAACTGAAGCTTTCTTT,CASSYGQGGRGTEAFF
TRBJ1-1,.,.,TRBV9,TGTGCCAGCAGCAAGGGGCAGGGTCTAATGAACACTGAAGCTTTCTTT,CASSKGQGLMNTEAFF
TRBJ2-7,.,TRBD1,TRBV6-5,TGTGCTCACTCCGGGACAGCCTACGAGCAGTACTTC,CAHSGTAYEQYF
TRBJ2-1,.,TRBD2,TRBV28,TGTGCCAGCAGTTTGAATTATGTGGGAGGGCCAGGCTATGAGCAGTTCTTC,CASSLNYVGGPGYEQFF
TRBJ2-5,.,TRBD2,TRBV5-1,TGCGCCAGCAGCCGCATAGCGGGAGCGGAGTACTTC,CASSRIAGAEYF